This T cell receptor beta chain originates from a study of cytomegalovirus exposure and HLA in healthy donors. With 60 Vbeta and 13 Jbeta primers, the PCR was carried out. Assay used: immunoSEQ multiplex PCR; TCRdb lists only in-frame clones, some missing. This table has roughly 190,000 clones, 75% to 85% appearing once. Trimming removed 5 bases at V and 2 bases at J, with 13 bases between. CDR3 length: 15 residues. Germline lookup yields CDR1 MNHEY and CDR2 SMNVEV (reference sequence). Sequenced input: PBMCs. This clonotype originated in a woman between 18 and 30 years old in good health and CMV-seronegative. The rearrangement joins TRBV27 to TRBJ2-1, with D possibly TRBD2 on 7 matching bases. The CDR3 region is CASSIWGGPYNEQFF. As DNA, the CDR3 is TGTGCCAGCAGTATCTGGGGGGGCCCCTACAATGAGCAGTTCTTC.